This TCR beta chain was recorded in a study of human T cells and chemical hapten exposure. Trimming removed 2 bases from V and 0 bases from J; junction bases left unmatched: 3. This CDR3 comprises 17 residues. Germline values: CDR1 MNHEY, CDR2 SVGAGI. TCRdb itself ran the RACE reads through MiXCR, one entry per CDR3 protein. The data hold more than 85,000 distinct CDR3 sequences, with roughly a tenth observed a single time. The time point here: patch test 2, 6 weeks after DPC sensitization. Documented treatment: therapeutic diphenylcyclopropenone sensitization with weekly scalp DPC. This chain uses TRBV6-5 with TRBJ2-4; 11 bases are shared with TRBD1. The TCR sequence derives from a woman between 40 and 50 years old with alopecia areata. Some clones in this sample may be carry-over from other donors' samples. This specimen was whole blood, taken in connection with sensitization to the hapten diphenylcyclopropenone (DPC). In nucleotides, the CDR3 is TGTGCCAGCAGTTACGGACAGGGGGCTTCAGCCAAAAACATTCAGTACTTC. Translating gives CASSYGQGASAKNIQYF.